This entry lists 14 T cell receptor beta chains sequenced from one sample in a study of blood T cell repertoires in COVID-19. TCRdb's table, derived via immunoSEQ multiplex PCR, lists solely in-frame clones and lacks some. The data show around 120,000 clones, more than 75% seen once. The material sequenced was peripheral blood. These TCRs come from a woman between 70 and 85 years old with acute or convalescent COVID-19.

This clone was recorded a few times. The chain carries TRBV6-5 and TRBJ1-2; 10 positions match TRBD1. Germline loops: CDR1 MNHEY, CDR2 SVGAGI. The V gene end was trimmed by 5 bases and the J gene end by 7 bases; junction bases not matched to a gene: 7. The CDR3 spans 14 residues. The CDR3 DNA sequence: TGTGCCAGCAGTACCCGGGACAGGGGTTTTGGCTACACCTTC. Its translation: CASSTRDRGFGYTF.

J is TRBJ1-1 and V is TRBV6-5; 7 bases match TRBD1. CDR3 length: 15 residues. CDR1 is MNHEY and CDR2 is SVGAGI in the germline V gene. V shed 7 bases, J shed 3 bases, and the junction held 11 bases outside the gene matches. CDR3 protein: CASTPPGGGYTEAFF. DNA of the CDR3: TGTGCCAGCACCCCCCCGGGAGGGGGCTACACTGAAGCTTTCTTT.

The rearrangement uses TRBV5-1 and TRBJ1-4; TRBD1 matches at 7 bases. CDR1 is SGHRS, CDR2 YFSETQ, per germline. After removal of 1 base from V and 3 bases from J, the junction contained 9 bases not matched to a gene. The CDR3 extends over 17 amino acids. For the CDR3, the DNA is TGCGCCAGCAGCTTGTACCGCAGGGGGAACTCTAATGAAAAACTGTTTTTT. Its translation: CASSLYRRGNSNEKLFF.

This clone showed up just once. V is TRBV30 and J is TRBJ1-1, with a possible D match to TRBD1 (6 bases). From germline, CDR1 is GTSNPN and CDR2 SVGIG (reference sequence). Trimming removed 5 bases from V and 4 bases from J, with 11 bases in between. This CDR3 spans 12 amino acids. CDR3 sequence: CAWFRGATEAFF. The CDR3 DNA follows: TGTGCCTGGTTCAGGGGAGCCACTGAAGCTTTCTTT.

This clone appeared a single time. The V call is TRBV19, the J call TRBJ2-1; the match to TRBD2 covers 8 bases. Germline CDR1 LNHDA, CDR2 SQIVND (reference sequence). V dropped 7 bases and J dropped 8; count of bases not matched to a gene: 13. CDR3 length: 15 amino acids. The CDR3 DNA sequence: TGTGCCAGTATTGGTCTGGTAGCGGGGAGCGATGAGCAGTTCTTC. This codes for CASIGLVAGSDEQFF.

J is TRBJ1-2 and V is TRBV11-2; possibly TRBD1 for D (6 bases). Germline CDR1 is SGHAT and CDR2 is FQNNGV. The CDR3 covers 13 residues. Trimming pared 5 bases from V and 4 bases from J, leaving 11 bases between. The CDR3, as DNA: TGTGCCAGCAGCCCCTTGGACAGCTATGGCTACACCTTC. This translates into CASSPLDSYGYTF.

V is TRBV3-1 (or the pseudogene TRBV3-2) and J is TRBJ2-3; unclear D gene. The length of the CDR3 is 14 residues. Trimming took off 4 bases at V and 5 bases at J, with 13 bases between the two ends. Looked up from germline, CDR1 is LGHDT and CDR2 is YNNKEL (reference sequence). The CDR3 DNA reads as TGTGCCAGCAGCCCGCTTCCATCACAAGATACGCAGTATTTT. Its translation: CASSPLPSQDTQYF.

This chain links TRBV6-6 with TRBJ2-7, with unresolved D. Germline V lookup: CDR1 MNHNY, CDR2 SVGAGI (reference sequence). V lost 5 bases and J 2 bases, leaving 10 bases between the germline ends. CDR3 length: 13 residues. The CDR3 DNA reads as TGTGCCAGCAGTCGGACCCTAGCCTACGAGCAGTACTTC. Translating it yields CASSRTLAYEQYF.

This clone was seen only a few times. V gene TRBV19 combines with J gene TRBJ1-2, with a weak D call TRBD1 (6 bases). This CDR3 is built from 18 residues. Germline V gives CDR1 LNHDA, CDR2 SQIVND (reference sequence). V dropped 6 bases and J dropped 2 bases, with 25 bases sitting between them. Written as DNA, the CDR3 is TGTGCCAGTAGCCCATGGCCCCCCGTGGGGGCACGAAACTATGGCTACACCTTC. Residues: CASSPWPPVGARNYGYTF. Combining the CDR3 with reference TRBV19 and TRBJ1-2 gives the whole variable domain DGGITQSPKYLFRKEGQNVTLSCEQNLNHDAMYWYRQDPGQGLRLIYYSQIVNDFQKGDIAEGYSVSREKKESFPLTVTSAQKNPTAFYLCASSPWPPVGARNYGYTFGSGTRLTVV.

Ten or more counts support this clone. This chain uses TRBV7-2 with TRBJ1-6, with D tentatively TRBD1 (6 bases). Per germline, CDR1 SGHTA and CDR2 FQGNSA. The germline V and J ends were trimmed by 1 base and 7 bases, with 14 bases remaining between them. The CDR3 extends over 16 amino acids. CDR3: CASSLGSQGMNSPLHF. In DNA form, the CDR3 reads TGTGCCAGCAGCTTAGGATCTCAGGGGATGAATTCACCCCTCCACTTT.

This chain uses TRBV5-4 with TRBJ1-6; D gene ambiguous. CDR3 length equals 15 residues. Between the trimmed V and J ends, which lost 0 bases and 6 bases, there was a span of 10 bases. Germline CDR1 SGHNT, CDR2 YYREEE (reference sequence). CDR3 sequence: CASSLERQVNSPLHF. CDR3 sequence (DNA): TGTGCCAGCAGCTTGGAACGGCAGGTTAATTCACCCCTCCACTTT.

This rearrangement joins TRBV28 to TRBJ1-1; no clear D gene. The germline V gene encodes CDR1 MDHEN and CDR2 SYDVKM. Trimming pared 2 bases from V and 4 bases from J, leaving 5 bases between. The CDR3 loop spans 12 amino acids. DNA for the CDR3: TGTGCCAGCAGTTTAGTGCGCACTGAAGCTTTCTTT. It codes for CASSLVRTEAFF.

The chain employs TRBV30 and TRBJ1-1; D remains ambiguous. The CDR3 covers 12 residues. Trimming removed 2 bases at V and 0 bases at J, with 4 bases between. CDR1 and CDR2 (germline): GTSNPN, SVGIG (reference sequence). The CDR3: CAWSRVNTEAFF. The CDR3 region has the DNA TGTGCCTGGAGTAGAGTGAACACTGAAGCTTTCTTT.

This clone was found a few times. The genes are TRBV9 and TRBJ1-2; no definite D call. Trimming took off 0 bases at V and 8 bases at J, with 8 bases between the two ends. CDR1 is SGDLS and CDR2 is YYNGEE in the germline V gene. CDR3 size: 12 residues. This chain's CDR3 is CASSVVGPGYTF. The CDR3 nucleotides are TGTGCCAGCAGCGTAGTTGGGCCCGGCTACACCTTC.